The entry below gives a single TCR beta chain sequence along with its context. Antigen specificity is unknown. The CDR3 has 13 amino acids. The germline gives CDR1 MDHEN, CDR2 SYDVKM. This record belongs to a study of CXCR3-negative and CXCR3-positive naive CD8 T cells. Study-wide context: Per-library TRB read counts averaged about 1.5 +/- 0.3 million, adding up to 130 million to 150 million in total.

5' RACE that incorporated UMI labels was used to prepare the TRB cDNA libraries. TCRdb reprocessed the 5' RACE reads and keeps a single row for each CDR3 protein, giving no DNA. This table holds about 43,000 distinct CDR3 sequences. General observations from the study: Memory cells showed distinct TRBV-TRBJ patterns, while the two naive subsets matched.

This receptor was taken from a human donor in good health. Some clones in this sample may be carry-over from other donors' samples. The rearrangement links TRBV28 to TRBJ2-7; without DNA, the TCRdb call of TRBD1 cannot be checked. Sequenced sample: memory CD8+ T cells from blood. Here the CDR3 reads CASSLGRVYEQYF.